The 21 T cell receptor beta chains below were found in one sample sequenced in a study of blood T cell repertoires in COVID-19. TCRdb's copy holds only in-frame clones and misses some; the assay was immunoSEQ multiplex PCR. The table lists approximately 170,000 clones, 75% to 90% of them singletons. The specimen sequenced was peripheral blood. Receptors originate from a man aged 25 to 45 with acute or convalescent COVID-19.

The genes are TRBV1 and TRBJ1-2; the table's D call TRBD1 went unverified against the DNA. TRBV1 is an annotated pseudogene. The CDR3 is 15 amino acids. The DNA for the CDR3 is TGCACCAGCAGCCAAGTCTCAGGGTGGAACTATGGCTACACCTTC. Protein: CTSSQVSGWNYGYTF.

The count of this clone is one. The chain uses TRBV19 and TRBJ1-3; TRBD1 is a possible D gene (6 bases). Germline values: CDR1 LNHDA, CDR2 SQIVND (reference sequence). V gave up 3 bases and J gave up 0 bases, with 15 bases separating them. The CDR3 sequence is 17 residues long. CDR3 sequence (DNA): TGTGCCAGTAGTATTCGTAAGGGGACACTCTCTGGAAACACCATATATTTT. This sequence encodes CASSIRKGTLSGNTIYF.

The rearrangement links TRBV6-5 to TRBJ2-7; TRBD1 aligns across 7 bases. There are 13 residues in the CDR3. Unmatched junction bases numbered 8, after V lost 7 bases and J lost 5 bases. CDR1 MNHEY and CDR2 SVGAGI come from the germline V gene. The CDR3 protein is CASIKGQTDEQYF. The CDR3, as DNA: TGTGCCAGCATAAAGGGACAGACGGACGAGCAGTACTTC.

DNA for the CDR3: TGTGCCAGCTCACCAAGTAGTGTGGGCACAGATACGCAGTATTTT. Translating gives CASSPSSVGTDTQYF. This rearrangement joins TRBV18 to TRBJ2-3; D gene unclear. The CDR3 totals 15 residues. The V and J ends lost 2 bases and 1 base respectively, with 10 bases between them. The V gene's germline CDR1 is KGHSH and CDR2 LQKENI.

The chain couples TRBV6-4 to TRBJ1-6; D is uncertain. Germline CDR1 and CDR2: MRHNA and SNTAGT. Trimming took off 7 bases at V and 10 bases at J, with 14 bases between the two ends. The CDR3 sequence is 13 residues long. CDR3 loop: CASTPVEESPLHF. CDR3 nucleotides: TGTGCCAGCACCCCCGTAGAGGAATCACCCCTCCACTTT.

This clone has a handful of counts. This chain uses TRBV27 with TRBJ1-2, with 10 nucleotides matching TRBD1. The CDR3 is 17 residues long. Germline CDR1 reads MNHEY; CDR2 reads SMNVEV (reference sequence). Losses at the gene ends were 5 bases for V and 7 bases for J; bases not matched to a gene: 16. CDR3 nucleotide sequence: TGTGCCAGCAGTCCCCCCGGACAGGGGGGTTTGCTGAGTGGCTACACCTTC. Its protein is CASSPPGQGGLLSGYTF.

The chain uses TRBV19 and TRBJ1-1; a weak D match, TRBD1 (5 bases). With 3 bases removed from V and 0 bases from J, the gap between germline ends came to 14 bases. The V gene's germline CDR1 is LNHDA and CDR2 SQIVND (reference sequence). The CDR3 loop spans 16 amino acids. Written as DNA, the CDR3 is TGTGCCAGTAGTATTCGGGGCGGCGGGATGAACACTGAAGCTTTCTTT. Its protein product is CASSIRGGGMNTEAFF.

The V and J genes are TRBV4-1 and TRBJ2-3; tentatively, D is TRBD2 (6 bases). V dropped 6 bases and J dropped 0 bases, with 10 bases sitting between them. Germline assignment: CDR1 MGHRA and CDR2 YSYEKL. CDR3 length equals 14 residues. The CDR3 DNA sequence: TGCGCCAGCAGGAAGGCGGGAAGCACAGATACGCAGTATTTT. It yields the protein CASRKAGSTDTQYF.

V is TRBV28 and J is TRBJ2-1; 11 bases align to TRBD2. The germline gives CDR1 MDHEN, CDR2 SYDVKM. The V segment lost 7 bases and the J segment 2 bases; nucleotides outside the gene matches: 16. This CDR3 has 19 residues. The DNA of the CDR3 is TGTGCCAGCAAATATAGCGGGGGGGCTGCTTTGTCACCCTACAATGAGCAGTTCTTC. Translating it yields CASKYSGGAALSPYNEQFF.

The CDR3 loop is CASSFTGGLAGNTIYF. The CDR3 DNA sequence: TGCGCCAGCAGCTTTACAGGGGGCTTGGCTGGAAACACCATATATTTT. J is TRBJ1-3 and V is TRBV5-1; 9 bases map to TRBD1. The J segment lost 2 bases and the V segment lost 2 bases, leaving 5 bases of the junction unmatched. Germline V CDR1 and CDR2: SGHRS, YFSETQ. The CDR3 runs to 16 residues.

This chain connects TRBV30 to TRBJ2-1; TRBD1 aligns across 8 bases. This CDR3 spans 15 amino acids. Germline CDR1 and CDR2: GTSNPN and SVGIG (reference sequence). With V trimmed by 5 bases and J by 9 bases, 15 bases remained unmatched. The CDR3 coding sequence is TGTGCCTGGTCACCCCCGTCAGGGGGCCGAGGTGAGCAGTTCTTC. It specifies CAWSPPSGGRGEQFF. Together with reference TRBV30 and TRBJ2-1, the CDR3 gives the full variable domain: SQTIHQWPATLVQPVGSPLSLECTVEGTSNPNLYWYRQAAGRGLQLLFYSVGIGQISSEVPQNLSASRPQDRQFILSSKKLLLSDSGFYLCAWSPPSGGRGEQFFGPGTRLTVL.

The V gene is TRBV7-6, the J gene TRBJ2-1; possible D gene TRBD1, 6 bases. Germline V gene lookup returns CDR1 SGHVS and CDR2 FNYEAQ. Trimming took off 4 bases at V and 10 bases at J, with 11 bases between the two ends. This CDR3 is built from 12 residues. The CDR3 DNA reads TGTGCCAGCAGCTCGTACAGGGAAGAGCAGTTCTTC. Residues: CASSSYREEQFF.

The sample holds a few counts of this clone. V is TRBV19 and J is TRBJ1-3; D remains unclear. Germline CDR1 and CDR2: LNHDA and SQIVND (reference sequence). The length of the CDR3 is 14 residues. Trimming took off 4 bases at V and 0 bases at J, with 7 bases between the two ends. DNA for the CDR3: TGTGCCAGTAGTACGAGGGTCTCTGGAAACACCATATATTTT. This sequence encodes CASSTRVSGNTIYF.

V gene TRBV27 combines with J gene TRBJ1-6, with TRBD1 as a possible D gene (5 bases). V lost 2 bases to trimming and J lost 7 bases, with 12 bases between them. The CDR3 has 15 amino acids. The germline gives CDR1 MNHEY, CDR2 SMNVEV (reference sequence). The CDR3 DNA sequence: TGTGCCAGCAGTTTAAGGCAGGGATTGAATTCACCCCTCCACTTT. It codes for CASSLRQGLNSPLHF.

The rearrangement joins TRBV27 to TRBJ1-1, with TRBD1 matching over 10 bases. The length of the CDR3 is 12 residues. Germline V gene sequence: CDR1 MNHEY, CDR2 SMNVEV (reference sequence). The J segment lost 10 bases and the V segment lost 3 bases, leaving 2 bases of the junction unmatched. CDR3 residues: CASSLTGGVAFF. CDR3 bases: TGTGCCAGCAGTTTGACAGGGGGCGTAGCTTTCTTT.

The rearrangement links TRBV28 to TRBJ2-7; 11 bases agree with TRBD1. This CDR3 region has 15 residues. Germline CDR1 reads MDHEN; CDR2 reads SYDVKM. J lost 6 bases, V lost 4 bases, and 8 bases had no gene match. This CDR3 reads CASSSWGQGEREQYF. In DNA form, the CDR3 reads TGTGCCAGCAGTTCCTGGGGACAGGGGGAGCGCGAGCAGTACTTC.

The V call is TRBV6-5, the J call TRBJ1-5; D remains unclear. Germline CDR1 is MNHEY and CDR2 is SVGAGI. The CDR3 has 11 residues. V was trimmed by 6 bases and J by 16 bases, leaving 16 bases between them. CDR3 in amino acids: CASSGVLRTHF. The DNA of the CDR3 is TGTGCCAGCAGCGGGGTCCTCCGGACCCATTTT.

The V call is TRBV7-8, the J call TRBJ2-7, with 8 bases fitting TRBD1. Germline CDR1 is SGHVS and CDR2 is FQNEAQ. The ends lost 4 bases at V and 1 base at J; junction bases unmatched: 15. The CDR3 covers 18 residues. The CDR3 loop is CASSYGQGYYPLSYEQYF. The CDR3 nucleotides are TGTGCCAGCAGCTACGGACAGGGCTATTACCCCCTTTCCTACGAGCAGTACTTC.

This chain connects TRBV5-4 to TRBJ1-4; D gene unclear. There are 15 residues in the CDR3. V was shortened by 6 bases and J by 3 bases, with 15 bases between the two germline ends. Germline V gives CDR1 SGHNT, CDR2 YYREEE (reference sequence). The DNA for the CDR3 is TGTGCCAGCACCCTTGGGCAGACCTCTAATGAAAAACTGTTTTTT. Translation gives CASTLGQTSNEKLFF.

The J gene is TRBJ2-1, the V gene TRBV5-1; 8 nucleotides line up with TRBD1. V was pared by 8 bases and J by 5 bases, with 15 bases of the junction left unmatched. Germline V CDR1 and CDR2: SGHRS, YFSETQ. The CDR3 spans 16 residues. The CDR3 bases are TGCGCCAGTAGACAGGGGAGCTTTTGGAGGGACAATGAGCAGTTCTTC. The encoded protein is CASRQGSFWRDNEQFF.

The V call is TRBV5-1, the J call TRBJ1-2; D uncertain. CDR1 is SGHRS and CDR2 is YFSETQ in the germline V gene. This CDR3 region has 15 residues. V was trimmed by 5 bases and J by 4 bases, leaving 18 bases between them. The CDR3 here is CASRPGETDSYGYTF. In DNA form, the CDR3 reads TGCGCCAGCAGGCCCGGGGAGACGGACTCCTATGGCTACACCTTC. The complete variable domain, with remaining parts taken from reference TRBV5-1 and TRBJ1-2, reads KAGVTQTPRYLIKTRGQQVTLSCSPISGHRSVSWYQQTPGQGLQFLFEYFSETQRNKGNFPGRFSGRQFSNSRSEMNVSTLELGDSALYLCASRPGETDSYGYTFGSGTRLTVV.